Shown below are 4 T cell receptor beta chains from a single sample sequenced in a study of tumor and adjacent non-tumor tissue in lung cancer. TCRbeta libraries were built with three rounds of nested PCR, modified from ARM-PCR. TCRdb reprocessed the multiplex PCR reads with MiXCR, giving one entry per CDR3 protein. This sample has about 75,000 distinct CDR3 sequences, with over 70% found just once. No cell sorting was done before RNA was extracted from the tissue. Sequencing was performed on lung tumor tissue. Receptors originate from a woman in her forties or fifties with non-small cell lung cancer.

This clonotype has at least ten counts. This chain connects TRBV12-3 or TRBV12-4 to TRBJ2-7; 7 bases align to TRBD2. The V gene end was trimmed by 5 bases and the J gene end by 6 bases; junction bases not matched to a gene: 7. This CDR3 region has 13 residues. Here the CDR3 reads CASSNAGDLEQYF. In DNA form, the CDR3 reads TGTGCCAGCAGTAATGCGGGGGACCTCGAGCAGTACTTC.

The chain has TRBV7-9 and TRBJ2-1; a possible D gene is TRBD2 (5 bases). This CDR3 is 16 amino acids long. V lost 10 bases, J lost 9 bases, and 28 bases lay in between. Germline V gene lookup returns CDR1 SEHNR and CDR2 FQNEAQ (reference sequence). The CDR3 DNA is TGTGCCAACACCCACTTATTCGGGAATCATATGAGTGAGCAGTTCTTC. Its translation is CANTHLFGNHMSEQFF.

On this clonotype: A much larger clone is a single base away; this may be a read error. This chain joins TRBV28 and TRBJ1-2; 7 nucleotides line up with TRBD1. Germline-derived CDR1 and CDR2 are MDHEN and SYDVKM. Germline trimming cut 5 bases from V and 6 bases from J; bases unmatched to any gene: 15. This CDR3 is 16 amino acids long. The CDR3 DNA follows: TGTGCCAGCAGTACCCCCCGACAGGGTCTCGATAATGGCTACACCTTC. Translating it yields CASSTPRQGLDNGYTF.

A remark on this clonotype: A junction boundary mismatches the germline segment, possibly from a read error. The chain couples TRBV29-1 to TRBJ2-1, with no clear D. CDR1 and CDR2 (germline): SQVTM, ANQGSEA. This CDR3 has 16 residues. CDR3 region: CSIEDPNRRTYNEQFF. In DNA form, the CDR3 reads TGCAGCATTGAGGATCCGAATAGGCGGACCTACAATGAGCAGTTCTTC.